This paragraph reports one T cell receptor beta chain. It was with 60 Vbeta and 13 Jbeta primers that the PCR ran. Using immunoSEQ multiplex PCR, the repertoire was profiled, and TCRdb retains in-frame clones only, with some absent. Seen here are about 200,000 clones, over 75% observed once, and the top ten hold approximately 2.1%. This specimen belongs to a study of cytomegalovirus exposure and HLA in healthy donors. Looking at the study overall: From HLA-typed donors, an early data release held about 85 million unique TCRs.

Donors in the study were healthy people who gave bone marrow. Trimming removed 0 bases from V and 1 base from J, with 10 bases in between. The V gene's germline CDR1 is SGHKS and CDR2 YYEKEE (reference sequence). There are 15 residues in the CDR3. The specimen was PBMCs. V is TRBV5-5 and J is TRBJ2-5; the D gene is possibly TRBD2 (6 bases). The origin of this receptor is a woman aged 45-59 years in good health and CMV-seronegative. The DNA for the CDR3 is TGTGCCAGCAGCTTGGTCGGGGGTATCCAAGAGACCCAGTACTTC. It encodes CASSLVGGIQETQYF.